This T cell receptor (beta chain) appears in the sequencing data of a study of T cells after yellow fever vaccination. TCRdb ran MiXCR on the 5' RACE reads and lists one entry per CDR3 protein. The data contain more than 95,000 distinct CDR3 sequences, more than 6% of them singletons. In this sample, this clonotype turned up many times. The CDR3 extends over 14 amino acids. Germline assignment: CDR1 MNHNS and CDR2 SASEGT. Between the trimmed V and J ends, which lost 7 bases and 6 bases, there was a span of 16 bases. The J gene is TRBJ2-4, the V gene TRBV6-1, with D tentatively TRBD1 (5 bases). This TCR came from a man aged 18 to 30 who received the YFV17D yellow fever vaccine. Specimen: CD4+ T cells sorted from PBMCs, collected approximately 11 days after the first yellow fever vaccination. The CDR3 region is CASKLQGRGNIQYF. The CDR3 region has the DNA TGTGCCAGCAAACTTCAGGGCCGAGGAAACATTCAGTACTTC.